This T cell receptor beta chain was profiled in a study of cytomegalovirus exposure and HLA in healthy donors. The PCR contained 60 Vbeta and 13 Jbeta primers. Sequencing used immunoSEQ multiplex PCR; TCRdb keeps in-frame clones, though not all of them. Altogether 110,000 to 150,000 clones are present, roughly 82% being singletons, with the ten largest covering 7%. This clone was detected only a few times. Germline trimming cut 3 bases from V and 4 bases from J; bases unmatched to any gene: 9. The CDR3 has 15 amino acids. Germline V gene sequence: CDR1 SGHKS, CDR2 YYEKEE (reference sequence). The sequence came from a man aged 25 to 45 in good health and CMV-seronegative. The sample consisted of PBMCs. The chain links TRBV5-5 to TRBJ2-5, with 7 bases aligning to TRBD2. The CDR3 reads CASSWGGFQGETQYF. The CDR3 nucleotides read TGTGCCAGCAGCTGGGGGGGTTTTCAGGGAGAGACCCAGTACTTC. The complete variable domain, with remaining parts taken from reference TRBV5-5 and TRBJ2-5, reads DAGVTQSPTHLIKTRGQQVTLRCSPISGHKSVSWYQQVLGQGPQFIFQYYEKEERGRGNFPDRFSARQFPNYSSELNVNALLLGDSALYLCASSWGGFQGETQYFGPGTRLLVL.